The 30 T cell receptor beta chains reported below all come from one sample, sequenced in a study of Ad26.COV2.S vaccination and SARS-CoV-2 variants. Data came from immunoSEQ multiplex PCR; TCRdb stores just in-frame clones and leaves some out. The sample consists of about 350,000 clones, approximately 90% of them appearing once. This sample's treatment: around 19 received Ad26.COV2.S at low or high dose, single or two shots; about 5 received placebo; per-sample allocation not given. The study sampled participants on day 63 after the first vaccine or placebo injection. The sequencing here drew on peripheral blood, taken in a trial of Ad26.COV2.S vaccine versus placebo. Receptors originate from a person between 18 and 59 years old who received the Ad26.COV2.S COVID-19 vaccine or a placebo.

This chain uses TRBV3-1 (or the pseudogene TRBV3-2) with TRBJ2-6; D is unresolved. Germline V lookup: CDR1 LGHDT, CDR2 YNNKEL (reference sequence). The CDR3 runs 16 residues. V lost 1 base to trimming and J lost 3 bases, with 10 bases between them. CDR3 sequence (DNA): TGTGCCAGCAGCCAAGGAAAACAGAGTGGGGCCAACGTCCTGACTTTC. It encodes CASSQGKQSGANVLTF.

This clone showed up just once. The chain joins TRBV28 to TRBJ2-7, with a possible D match to TRBD2 (5 bases). This CDR3 is built from 14 residues. From germline, CDR1 is MDHEN and CDR2 SYDVKM. V was clipped by 2 bases and J by 5 bases, with 13 bases between them. This CDR3 reads CASSLPGVSHEQYF. The CDR3 coding sequence is TGTGCCAGCAGTTTACCCGGGGTGTCCCACGAGCAGTACTTC.

A single count supports this clone. The chain links TRBV3-1 (or the pseudogene TRBV3-2) to TRBJ1-1, with no clear D. With 4 bases removed from V and 3 bases from J, the gap between germline ends came to 12 bases. This CDR3 is 14 amino acids long. Germline-derived CDR1 and CDR2 are LGHDT and YNNKEL (reference sequence). The CDR3 sequence is CASSRSPGDTEAFF. The CDR3 DNA reads as TGTGCCAGCAGCCGGTCCCCCGGGGACACTGAAGCTTTCTTT.

The rearrangement joins TRBV7-9 to TRBJ2-1, with 10 bases that match TRBD2. CDR1 is SEHNR and CDR2 is FQNEAQ in the germline V gene (reference sequence). The J segment lost 4 bases and the V segment lost 5 bases, leaving 8 bases of the junction unmatched. This CDR3 is 16 amino acids long. The CDR3 sequence: CASSVRLAGQYNEQFF. In DNA, the CDR3 is TGTGCCAGCAGCGTCAGACTAGCGGGTCAGTACAATGAGCAGTTCTTC.

The chain links TRBV15 to TRBJ2-1; TRBD2 matches 7 bases. This CDR3 has 15 amino acids. V shed 0 bases, J shed 4 bases, and the junction held 3 bases outside the gene matches. The V gene's germline CDR1 is LNHNV and CDR2 YYDKDF (reference sequence). The CDR3 region has the DNA TGTGCCACCAGCAGAGATGTGGGGGGGTACAATGAGCAGTTCTTC. Protein sequence: CATSRDVGGYNEQFF.

V is TRBV9 and J is TRBJ2-3; the D gene is possibly TRBD2 (5 bases). CDR3 length: 15 residues. Looked up from germline, CDR1 is SGDLS and CDR2 is YYNGEE. V lost 0 bases and J 1 base, leaving 9 bases between the germline ends. The DNA for the CDR3 is TGTGCCAGCAGCGTAGCTTTGCGGGGCACAGATACGCAGTATTTT. This encodes CASSVALRGTDTQYF.

This clone has a handful of counts. The chain combines TRBV29-1 with TRBJ2-7; 8 bases align to TRBD1. This CDR3 spans 12 amino acids. After removal of 7 bases from V and 3 bases from J, the junction contained 5 bases not matched to a gene. The germline V gene encodes CDR1 SQVTM and CDR2 ANQGSEA. The chain's CDR3 is CSARTGFYEQYF. The CDR3 nucleotides are TGCAGCGCCAGGACAGGGTTCTACGAGCAGTACTTC.

The rearrangement links TRBV2 to TRBJ1-6, with no clear D. The length of the CDR3 is 12 residues. Per the germline V gene, CDR1 is SNHLY and CDR2 is FYNNEI. V was trimmed by 7 bases and J by 8 bases, leaving 9 bases between them. This CDR3 reads CASNEGDSPLHF. CDR3 nucleotide sequence: TGTGCCAGCAACGAGGGAGATTCACCCCTCCACTTT.

This sequence joins TRBV5-1 and TRBJ2-3; 7 bases agree with TRBD2. V shed 5 bases and J 5 bases; nucleotides not matched to a gene: 8. The CDR3 length is 14 residues. From germline, CDR1 is SGHRS and CDR2 YFSETQ. The CDR3: CASRSRGSGDTQYF. The CDR3 DNA follows: TGCGCCAGCAGATCCCGCGGGAGCGGAGATACGCAGTATTTT.

This clone was observed once. The chain recombines TRBV9 with TRBJ1-4; D uncertain. Per the germline V gene, CDR1 is SGDLS and CDR2 is YYNGEE. The CDR3 extends over 13 amino acids. Between the trimmed V and J ends, which lost 5 bases and 5 bases, there was a span of 10 bases. For the CDR3, the DNA is TGTGCCAGCAGTAATCCGCCAAATGAAAAACTGTTTTTT. This encodes CASSNPPNEKLFF.

This rearrangement joins TRBV5-1 to TRBJ1-1; 8 bases agree with TRBD1. V shed 0 bases and J 1 base; nucleotides not matched to a gene: 8. The CDR3 totals 17 residues. Germline V gene lookup returns CDR1 SGHRS and CDR2 YFSETQ. CDR3 protein: CASSLAGQGAENTEAFF. CDR3 nucleotide sequence: TGCGCCAGCAGCTTGGCCGGTCAGGGGGCTGAGAACACTGAAGCTTTCTTT.

This chain links TRBV6-5 with TRBJ2-1, with a possible D match to TRBD1 (5 bases). The CDR3 is made up of 14 amino acids. V lost 6 bases and J lost 6, with 15 bases in between. The germline gives CDR1 MNHEY, CDR2 SVGAGI. The CDR3 DNA reads as TGTGCCAGCAGCCTATTCAGGGTCGCCAATGAGCAGTTCTTC. It encodes CASSLFRVANEQFF.

V and J are TRBV9 and TRBJ2-5; D gene ambiguous. The CDR3 has 14 amino acids. The ends were cut back, 0 bases at V and 1 base at J, with 7 bases in the middle. Germline V gives CDR1 SGDLS, CDR2 YYNGEE. This chain's CDR3 is CASSVGSAQETQYF. The CDR3, as DNA: TGTGCCAGCAGCGTAGGTTCAGCCCAAGAGACCCAGTACTTC.

The genes are TRBV4-1 and TRBJ1-5, with 7 nucleotides matching TRBD1. The CDR3 sequence is 19 residues long. The V segment lost 1 base and the J segment 9 bases; nucleotides outside the gene matches: 21. Germline V CDR1 and CDR2: MGHRA, YSYEKL. The CDR3 region is CASSQGPWDREGRIPPQHF. The CDR3 DNA sequence: TGCGCCAGCAGCCAAGGCCCCTGGGACAGAGAAGGGCGAATACCGCCCCAGCATTTT.

The genes are TRBV19 and TRBJ2-3; the match to TRBD2 covers 8 bases. The CDR3 totals 16 residues. Germline CDR1 and CDR2: LNHDA and SQIVND (reference sequence). J lost 5 bases, V lost 3 bases, and 10 bases had no gene match. The CDR3 protein is CASSMRREALGDTQYF. As DNA, the CDR3 is TGTGCCAGTAGTATGAGGCGGGAGGCTCTAGGAGATACGCAGTATTTT. Complete variable domain (other parts from reference TRBV19 and TRBJ2-3): DGGITQSPKYLFRKEGQNVTLSCEQNLNHDAMYWYRQDPGQGLRLIYYSQIVNDFQKGDIAEGYSVSREKKESFPLTVTSAQKNPTAFYLCASSMRREALGDTQYFGPGTRLTVL.

V and J are TRBV27 and TRBJ1-1; a weak D match, TRBD1 (5 bases). Per germline, CDR1 MNHEY and CDR2 SMNVEV (reference sequence). The V end lost 4 bases, the J end lost 6 bases, and 15 bases lay between the germline ends. CDR3 length: 14 residues. The CDR3 nucleotides read TGTGCCAGCAGTTGGGACCCGGACTCCGCTGAAGCTTTCTTT. Translating gives CASSWDPDSAEAFF.

The chain employs TRBV7-2 and TRBJ2-3; 10 nucleotides line up with TRBD1. The V gene's germline CDR1 is SGHTA and CDR2 FQGNSA. This CDR3 spans 16 amino acids. V dropped 5 bases and J dropped 2; count of bases not matched to a gene: 7. The CDR3 DNA reads as TGTGCCAGCAGCCTGGCCGGGACAGGGGTCACAGATACGCAGTATTTT. It translates to CASSLAGTGVTDTQYF. The whole variable domain, filled in from reference TRBV7-2 and TRBJ2-3, reads GAGVSQSPSNKVTEKGKDVELRCDPISGHTALYWYRQSLGQGLEFLIYFQGNSAPDKSGLPSDRFSAERTGGSVSTLTIQRTQQEDSAVYLCASSLAGTGVTDTQYFGPGTRLTVL.

The CDR3 DNA is TGTGCCAGCAGCCATGAGCGACTAGCGGGAGAGGGGGATGAGCAGTTCTTC. Its translation: CASSHERLAGEGDEQFF. The gene calls are TRBV9 and TRBJ2-1; 12 nucleotides line up with TRBD2. The CDR3 loop spans 17 amino acids. Germline V gene data show CDR1 as SGDLS and CDR2 as YYNGEE. J lost 8 bases, V lost 4 bases, and 13 bases had no gene match.

The chain employs TRBV19 and TRBJ2-3; the match to TRBD2 covers 9 bases. The CDR3 length is 14 residues. V lost 5 bases to trimming and J lost 4 bases; unmatched junction nucleotides: 4. Germline assignment: CDR1 LNHDA and CDR2 SQIVND (reference sequence). CDR3 protein: CASSASGVADTQYF. The CDR3 nucleotides are TGTGCCAGTAGTGCTAGCGGGGTAGCAGATACGCAGTATTTT.

V usage is TRBV28 and J usage is TRBJ2-3; tentatively, D is TRBD2 (6 bases). CDR3 length: 16 amino acids. The V end lost 5 bases, the J end lost 0 bases, and 15 bases lay between the germline ends. Per the germline V gene, CDR1 is MDHEN and CDR2 is SYDVKM. CDR3 residues: CASSRRDWTSTDTQYF. The CDR3 nucleotides read TGTGCCAGCAGTCGCCGGGACTGGACTAGCACAGATACGCAGTATTTT.

This clone was seen only a few times. As DNA, the CDR3 is TGTGCCAGCAGTGACGACAAAAAAGAGACCCAGTACTTC. Protein sequence: CASSDDKKETQYF. The chain carries TRBV6-2 or TRBV6-3 and TRBJ2-5; no reliable D call. This CDR3 is built from 13 residues. Trimming left V 5 bases short and J 3 bases short, with 10 bases between. The germline V gene encodes CDR1 MNHEY and CDR2 SVGEGT.

This clone was detected only once. J is TRBJ2-1 and V is TRBV9, with TRBD1 identical over 9 bases. Germline CDR1 and CDR2: SGDLS and YYNGEE. J lost 6 bases, V lost 1 base, and 2 bases had no gene match. The CDR3 length is 14 residues. As DNA, the CDR3 is TGTGCCAGCAGCGTAACGACAGGGGGCAATGAGCAGTTCTTC. This codes for CASSVTTGGNEQFF.

V gene TRBV18 combines with J gene TRBJ1-1, with 8 nucleotides matching TRBD1. Germline-derived CDR1 and CDR2 are KGHSH and LQKENI. CDR3 length: 16 residues. J lost 0 bases, V lost 2 bases, and 5 bases had no gene match. CDR3: CASSPKRTGMNTEAFF. As DNA, the CDR3 is TGTGCCAGCTCACCAAAAAGGACAGGGATGAACACTGAAGCTTTCTTT.

This sequence joins TRBV5-6 and TRBJ2-7; 8 positions match TRBD1. Trimming at V came to 4 bases and at J to 4 bases, leaving 10 bases not matched to a gene. Germline V gene lookup returns CDR1 SGHDT and CDR2 YYEEEE. This CDR3 is built from 15 residues. The CDR3 reads CASSASSGGEYEQYF. CDR3 nucleotide sequence: TGTGCCAGCAGCGCCAGTTCAGGGGGCGAATACGAGCAGTACTTC.

The gene calls are TRBV6-1 and TRBJ2-7; the match to TRBD1 covers 7 bases. CDR3 size: 12 residues. Germline assignment: CDR1 MNHNS and CDR2 SASEGT. V dropped 7 bases and J dropped 4; count of bases not matched to a gene: 4. CDR3 sequence (DNA): TGTGCCAGCAACGAACAGGGGTACGAGCAGTACTTC. This codes for CASNEQGYEQYF.

This chain joins TRBV10-3 and TRBJ1-1; D may be TRBD1 (6 bases). The CDR3 has 18 residues. In germline, CDR1 is ENHRY, CDR2 SYGVKD. V was trimmed by 0 bases and J by 4 bases, leaving 21 bases between them. The CDR3 DNA is TGTGCCATCAGTGAGTCGACATTAAGCACAGGGCGGCGCACTGAAGCTTTCTTT. Translation: CAISESTLSTGRRTEAFF.

The chain uses TRBV27 and TRBJ1-6; D is uncertain. Germline assignment: CDR1 MNHEY and CDR2 SMNVEV (reference sequence). The ends were cut back, 1 base at V and 6 bases at J, with 10 bases in the middle. CDR3 size: 15 residues. CDR3 bases: TGTGCCAGCAGTTTATTCTCACCCTTTAATTCACCCCTCCACTTT. Amino acids: CASSLFSPFNSPLHF.

The chain recombines TRBV7-2 with TRBJ2-1, with 8 bases matching TRBD2. CDR1 is SGHTA, CDR2 FQGNSA, per germline. V trimming: 5 bases; J trimming: 5 bases; junction bases outside the gene matches: 8. The CDR3 covers 15 residues. This chain's CDR3 is CASSARGGLDNEQFF. CDR3 in DNA: TGTGCCAGCAGCGCCCGGGGGGGGTTGGACAATGAGCAGTTCTTC.

This clone was seen a handful of times. At one of its ends the junction is not consistent with the germline gene, which may arise from a read error. V and J are TRBV19 and TRBJ1-5; D gene uncertain. This CDR3 is 13 amino acids long. From germline, CDR1 is LNHDA and CDR2 SQIVND (reference sequence). The CDR3 sequence is CASSIDSIQPQHF. The CDR3 coding sequence is TGTGCCAGTAGTATAGATAGCATTCAGCCCCAGCATTTT.

This clone was counted ten times or more. The J gene is TRBJ2-2, the V gene TRBV24-1, with 13 nucleotides matching TRBD2. CDR1 is KGHDR, CDR2 SFDVKD, per germline. This CDR3 is 18 amino acids long. Losses at the gene ends were 9 bases for V and 1 base for J; bases not matched to a gene: 10. The CDR3 reads CATSPTSGRLGNTGELFF. DNA for the CDR3: TGTGCCACCTCTCCGACTAGCGGGAGGTTGGGGAACACCGGGGAGCTGTTTTTT.